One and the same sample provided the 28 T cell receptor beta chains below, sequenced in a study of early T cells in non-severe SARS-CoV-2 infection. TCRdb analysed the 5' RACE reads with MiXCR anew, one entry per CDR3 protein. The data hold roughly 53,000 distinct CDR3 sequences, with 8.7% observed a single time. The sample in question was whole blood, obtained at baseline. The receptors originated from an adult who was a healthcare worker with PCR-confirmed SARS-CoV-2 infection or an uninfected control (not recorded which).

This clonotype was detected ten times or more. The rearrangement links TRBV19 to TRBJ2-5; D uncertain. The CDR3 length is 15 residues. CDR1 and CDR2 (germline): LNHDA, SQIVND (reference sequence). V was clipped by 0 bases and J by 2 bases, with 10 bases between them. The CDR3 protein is CASSIDRATQETQYF. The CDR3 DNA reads TGTGCCAGTAGTATAGATCGGGCAACGCAAGAGACCCAGTACTTC.

The CDR3 spells CASRNLQGGGYTF. Here the CDR3 DNA reads TGTGCCAGCAGAAATCTACAGGGAGGTGGCTACACCTTC. V gene TRBV6-1 combines with J gene TRBJ1-2; tentative D call: TRBD1 (6 bases). Per the germline V gene, CDR1 is MNHNS and CDR2 is SASEGT. This CDR3 is 13 amino acids long. Trimming removed 6 bases at V and 7 bases at J, with 15 bases between.

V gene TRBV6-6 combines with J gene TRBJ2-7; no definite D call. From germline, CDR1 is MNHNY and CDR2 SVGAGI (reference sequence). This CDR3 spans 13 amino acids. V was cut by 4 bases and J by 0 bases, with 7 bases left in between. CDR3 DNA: TGTGCCAGCAGTTCGAGATCCTCCTACGAGCAGTACTTC. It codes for CASSSRSSYEQYF.

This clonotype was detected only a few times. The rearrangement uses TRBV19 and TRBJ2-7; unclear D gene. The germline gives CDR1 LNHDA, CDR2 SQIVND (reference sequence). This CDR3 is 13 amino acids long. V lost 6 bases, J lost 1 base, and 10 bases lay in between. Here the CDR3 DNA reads TGTGCCAGTAGCCAGGCTGGATCCTACGAGCAGTACTTC. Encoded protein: CASSQAGSYEQYF.

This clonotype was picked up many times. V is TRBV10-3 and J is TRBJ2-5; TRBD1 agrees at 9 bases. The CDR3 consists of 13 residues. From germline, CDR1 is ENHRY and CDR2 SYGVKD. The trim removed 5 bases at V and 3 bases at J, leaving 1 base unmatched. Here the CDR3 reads CAISRTGEETQYF. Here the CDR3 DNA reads TGTGCCATCAGTCGGACAGGGGAAGAGACCCAGTACTTC.

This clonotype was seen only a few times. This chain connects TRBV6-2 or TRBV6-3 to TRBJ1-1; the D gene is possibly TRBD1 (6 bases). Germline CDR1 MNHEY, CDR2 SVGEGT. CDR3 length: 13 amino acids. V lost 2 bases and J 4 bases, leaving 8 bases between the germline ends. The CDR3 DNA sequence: TGTGCCAGCAGTTACGGACAGATCACTGAAGCTTTCTTT. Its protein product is CASSYGQITEAFF.

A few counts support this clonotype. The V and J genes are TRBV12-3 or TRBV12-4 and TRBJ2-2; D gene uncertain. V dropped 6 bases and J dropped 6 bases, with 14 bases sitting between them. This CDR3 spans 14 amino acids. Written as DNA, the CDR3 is TGTGCCAGCAGGGTGATGCTAGAGTCCGGGGAGCTGTTTTTT. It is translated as CASRVMLESGELFF.

Written as DNA, the CDR3 is TGTGCCAGTAGATACAGGGGAGAGAATGGCTACACCTTC. It codes for CASRYRGENGYTF. This chain uses TRBV19 with TRBJ1-2; 7 nucleotides agree with TRBD1. The CDR3 sequence is 13 residues long. Germline V lookup: CDR1 LNHDA, CDR2 SQIVND (reference sequence). V shed 6 bases, J shed 6 bases, and the junction held 7 bases outside the gene matches.

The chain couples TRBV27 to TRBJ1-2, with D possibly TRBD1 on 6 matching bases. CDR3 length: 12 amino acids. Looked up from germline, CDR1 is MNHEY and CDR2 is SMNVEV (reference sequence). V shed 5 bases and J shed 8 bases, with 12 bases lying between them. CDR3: CASSLTGRGYTF. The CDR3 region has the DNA TGTGCCAGCAGTCTGACAGGACGGGGCTACACCTTC.

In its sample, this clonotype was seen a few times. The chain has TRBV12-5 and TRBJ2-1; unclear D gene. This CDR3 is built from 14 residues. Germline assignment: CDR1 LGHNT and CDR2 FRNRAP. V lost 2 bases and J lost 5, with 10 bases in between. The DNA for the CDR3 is TGTGCTAGTGGTTTGTTCATCACAGACAATGAGCAGTTCTTC. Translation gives CASGLFITDNEQFF.

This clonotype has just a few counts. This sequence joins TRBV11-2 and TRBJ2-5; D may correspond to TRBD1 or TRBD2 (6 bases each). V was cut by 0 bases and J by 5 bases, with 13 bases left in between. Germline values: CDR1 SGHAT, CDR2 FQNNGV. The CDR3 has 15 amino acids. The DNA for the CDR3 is TGTGCCAGCAGCTTAGAGTGGGGGGCTTCGGAGACCCAGTACTTC. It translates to CASSLEWGASETQYF.

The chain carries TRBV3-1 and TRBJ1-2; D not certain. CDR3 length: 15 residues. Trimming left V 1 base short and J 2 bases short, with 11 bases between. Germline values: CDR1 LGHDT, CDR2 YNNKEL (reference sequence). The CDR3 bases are TGTGCCAGCAGCCAAGGGTTGGCAGAGAACTATGGCTACACCTTC. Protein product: CASSQGLAENYGYTF.

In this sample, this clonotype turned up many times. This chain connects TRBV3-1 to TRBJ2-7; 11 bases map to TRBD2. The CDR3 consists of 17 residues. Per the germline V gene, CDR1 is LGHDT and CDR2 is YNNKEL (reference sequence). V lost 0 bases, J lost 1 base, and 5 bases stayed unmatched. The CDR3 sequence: CASSQEGTSGGSYEQYF. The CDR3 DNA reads TGTGCCAGCAGCCAAGAAGGAACTAGCGGGGGATCCTACGAGCAGTACTTC.

The CDR3 nucleotides read TGTGCCAGCAGCCCGGGCGGCGGAAGAGAGACCCAGTACTTC. Encoded protein: CASSPGGGRETQYF. The genes are TRBV9 and TRBJ2-5; no clear D. CDR3 size: 14 residues. V shed 4 bases and J shed 4 bases, with 14 bases lying between them. CDR1 and CDR2 (germline): SGDLS, YYNGEE.

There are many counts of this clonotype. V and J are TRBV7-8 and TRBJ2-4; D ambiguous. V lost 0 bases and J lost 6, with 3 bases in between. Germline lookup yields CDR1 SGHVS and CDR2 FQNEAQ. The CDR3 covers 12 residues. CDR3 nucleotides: TGTGCCAGCAGCTTAGCCGGAAACATTCAGTACTTC. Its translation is CASSLAGNIQYF. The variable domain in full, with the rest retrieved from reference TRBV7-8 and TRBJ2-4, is GAGVSQSPRYKVAKRGQDVALRCDPISGHVSLFWYQQALGQGPEFLTYFQNEAQLDKSGLPSDRFFAERPEGSVSTLKIQRTQQEDSAVYLCASSLAGNIQYFGAGTRLSVL.

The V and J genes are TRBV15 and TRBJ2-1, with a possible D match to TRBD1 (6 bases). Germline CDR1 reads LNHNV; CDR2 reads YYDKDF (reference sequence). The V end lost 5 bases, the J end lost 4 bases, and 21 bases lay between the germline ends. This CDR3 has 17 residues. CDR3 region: CATSPAQTGLGYNEQFF. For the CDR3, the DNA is TGTGCCACCAGCCCCGCACAAACAGGGTTGGGTTACAATGAGCAGTTCTTC. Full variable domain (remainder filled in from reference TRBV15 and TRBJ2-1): DAMVIQNPRYQVTQFGKPVTLSCSQTLNHNVMYWYQQKSSQAPKLLFHYYDKDFNNEADTPDNFQSRRPNTSFCFLDIRSPGLGDTAMYLCATSPAQTGLGYNEQFFGPGTRLTVL.

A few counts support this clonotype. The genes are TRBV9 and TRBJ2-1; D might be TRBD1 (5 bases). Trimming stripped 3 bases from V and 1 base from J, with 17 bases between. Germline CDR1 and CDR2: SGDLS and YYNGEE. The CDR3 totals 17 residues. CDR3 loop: CASSARYQGWSYNEQFF. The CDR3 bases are TGTGCCAGCAGCGCCCGCTACCAGGGATGGTCCTACAATGAGCAGTTCTTC.

DNA of the CDR3: TGCAGCGTTGTTGGGCAGAGAGAGACCCAGTACTTC. Translation: CSVVGQRETQYF. The V call is TRBV29-1, the J call TRBJ2-5; D is unclear. The V gene lost 4 bases and the J gene lost 4 bases, with 10 bases spanning the gap. CDR1 is SQVTM and CDR2 is ANQGSEA in the germline V gene. The CDR3 consists of 12 residues. The full variable domain, its missing parts supplied by reference TRBV29-1 and TRBJ2-5, is SAVISQKPSRDICQRGTSLTIQCQVDSQVTMMFWYRQQPGQSLTLIATANQGSEATYESGFVIDKFPISRPNLTFSTLTVSNMSPEDSSIYLCSVVGQRETQYFGPGTRLLVL.

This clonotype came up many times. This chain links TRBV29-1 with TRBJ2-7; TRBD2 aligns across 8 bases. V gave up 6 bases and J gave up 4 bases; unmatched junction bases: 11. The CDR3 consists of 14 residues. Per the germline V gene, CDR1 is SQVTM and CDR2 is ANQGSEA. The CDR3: CSVSVVAGMYEQYF. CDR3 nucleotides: TGCAGCGTCTCGGTGGTAGCGGGAATGTACGAGCAGTACTTC.

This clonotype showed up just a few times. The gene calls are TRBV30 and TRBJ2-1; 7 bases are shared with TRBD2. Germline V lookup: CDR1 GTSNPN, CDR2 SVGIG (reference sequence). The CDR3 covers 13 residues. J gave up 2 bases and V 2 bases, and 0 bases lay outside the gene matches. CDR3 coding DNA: TGTGCCTGGAGTAGCGGGACCTACAATGAGCAGTTCTTC. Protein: CAWSSGTYNEQFF. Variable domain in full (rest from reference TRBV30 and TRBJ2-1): SQTIHQWPATLVQPVGSPLSLECTVEGTSNPNLYWYRQAAGRGLQLLFYSVGIGQISSEVPQNLSASRPQDRQFILSSKKLLLSDSGFYLCAWSSGTYNEQFFGPGTRLTVL.

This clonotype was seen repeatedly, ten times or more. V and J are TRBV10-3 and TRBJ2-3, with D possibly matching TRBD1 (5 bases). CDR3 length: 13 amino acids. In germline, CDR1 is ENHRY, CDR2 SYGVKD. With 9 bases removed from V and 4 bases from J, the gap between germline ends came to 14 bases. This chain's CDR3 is CAMSQGSADTQYF. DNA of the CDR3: TGTGCCATGAGCCAGGGCTCTGCAGATACGCAGTATTTT.

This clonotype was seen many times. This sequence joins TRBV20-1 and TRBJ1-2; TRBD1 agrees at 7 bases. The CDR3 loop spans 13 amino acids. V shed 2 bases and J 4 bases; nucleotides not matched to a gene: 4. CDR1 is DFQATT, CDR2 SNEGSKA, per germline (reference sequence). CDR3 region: CSARTGASYGYTF. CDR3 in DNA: TGCAGTGCTAGAACAGGGGCCAGCTATGGCTACACCTTC.

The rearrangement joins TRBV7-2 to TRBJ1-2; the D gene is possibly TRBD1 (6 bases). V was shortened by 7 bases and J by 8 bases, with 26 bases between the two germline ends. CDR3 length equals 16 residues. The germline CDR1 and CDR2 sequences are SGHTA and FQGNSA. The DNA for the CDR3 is TGTGCCAGCACCATCGGGACAAGGGTAGAGGCCTCCGGCTACACCTTC. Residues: CASTIGTRVEASGYTF. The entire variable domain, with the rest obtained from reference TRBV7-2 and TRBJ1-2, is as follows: GAGVSQSPSNKVTEKGKDVELRCDPISGHTALYWYRQSLGQGLEFLIYFQGNSAPDKSGLPSDRFSAERTGGSVSTLTIQRTQQEDSAVYLCASTIGTRVEASGYTFGSGTRLTVV.

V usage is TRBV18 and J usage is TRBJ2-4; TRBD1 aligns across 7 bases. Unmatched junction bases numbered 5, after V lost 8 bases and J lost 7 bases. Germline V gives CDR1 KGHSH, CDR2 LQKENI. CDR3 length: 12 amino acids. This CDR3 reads CASAKQGNIQYF. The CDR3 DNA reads TGTGCCAGCGCGAAACAGGGGAACATTCAGTACTTC.

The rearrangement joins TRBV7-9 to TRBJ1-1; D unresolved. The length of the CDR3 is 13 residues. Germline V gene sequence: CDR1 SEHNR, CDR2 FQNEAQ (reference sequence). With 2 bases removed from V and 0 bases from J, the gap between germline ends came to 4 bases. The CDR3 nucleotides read TGTGCCAGCAGCTTAACCATGAACACTGAAGCTTTCTTT. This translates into CASSLTMNTEAFF.

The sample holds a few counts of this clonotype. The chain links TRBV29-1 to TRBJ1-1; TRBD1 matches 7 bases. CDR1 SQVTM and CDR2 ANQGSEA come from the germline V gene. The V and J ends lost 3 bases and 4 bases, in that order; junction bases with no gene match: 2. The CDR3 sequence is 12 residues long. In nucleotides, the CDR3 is TGCAGCGTTGAGTCAGGGGGCACTGAAGCTTTCTTT. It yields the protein CSVESGGTEAFF.

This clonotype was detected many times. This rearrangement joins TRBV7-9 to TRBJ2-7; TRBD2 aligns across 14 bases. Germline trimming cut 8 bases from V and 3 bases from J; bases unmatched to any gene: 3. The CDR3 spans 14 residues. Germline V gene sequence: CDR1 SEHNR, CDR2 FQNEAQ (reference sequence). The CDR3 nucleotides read TGTGCCAGCGGGGGGACTAGCGGGAGCTACGAGCAGTACTTC. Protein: CASGGTSGSYEQYF. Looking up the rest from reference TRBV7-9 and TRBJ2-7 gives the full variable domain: DTGVSQNPRHKITKRGQNVTFRCDPISEHNRLYWYRQTLGQGPEFLTYFQNEAQLEKSRLLSDRFSAERPKGSFSTLEIQRTEQGDSAMYLCASGGTSGSYEQYFGPGTRLTVT.

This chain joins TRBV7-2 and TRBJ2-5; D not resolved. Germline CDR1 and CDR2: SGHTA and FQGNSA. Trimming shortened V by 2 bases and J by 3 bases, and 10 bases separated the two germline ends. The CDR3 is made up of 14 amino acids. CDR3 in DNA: TGTGCCAGCAGCTTAAGTCGGGCAGAAGAGACCCAGTACTTC. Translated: CASSLSRAEETQYF.